This T cell receptor beta chain is drawn from a study of T cells in Graves' hyperthyroidism and ophthalmopathy (dated by TCRdb to about 2019). In the study overall: Peripheral blood was collected at initial diagnosis, before any treatment. To identify TCR V-J signatures that set the groups apart, the researchers used a discovery cohort of 95 to 100 patients, made up of under 45 with Graves' ophthalmopathy and 55 to 65 with stable Graves' hyperthyroidism. Whether ophthalmopathy could be predicted prospectively was tested in an independent validation cohort made up of 18 hyperthyroidism patients plus 17 patients who later progressed to ophthalmopathy. The approximately 90 discovery patients were randomly split 7:3 into training and test sets. In addition, the study compared T-cell repertoires in thyroid tissue and in blood from five to seven Graves' hyperthyroidism patients. After blood sampling, hyperthyroidism patients were treated with methimazole at a starting dose of 30 mg daily, and ophthalmopathy patients were treated with high-dose intravenous methylprednisolone. TCR Vbeta CDR3 sequencing of some 140 peripheral blood samples (approximately 44 ophthalmopathy, under 80 hyperthyroidism and some 17 progressor patients) is reported in the paper. The study at large found these results: A 13 V-J signature model separated ophthalmopathy from stable hyperthyroidism, with roughly 88% sensitivity and roughly 81% specificity in cross-validation and 80%/75% in testing. Sample size was not statistically predetermined, and investigators were not blinded to group allocation. In validation, the model predicted progression to ophthalmopathy a median of roughly six months before onset, with about 67% sensitivity and about 72% specificity. Most expanded thyroid clonotypes (frequency above 0.001) were also detected in blood, a finding suggesting that blood repertoires may reflect thyroid immune responses.

The germline V gene (reference sequence) sets CDR1 to MNHEY and CDR2 to SMNVEV. The CDR3 spans 15 residues, from the cysteine through the phenylalanine. The retained sequence is limited to the CDR3, 45 bases, with the frame set at the first base. Relative to germline, V is missing 5 bases and J is missing 9 bases, with 9 bases of the junction outside any gene match. TCR beta CDR3 regions were amplified from RNA transcripts. The TCR CDR3 was subjected to a first round of RT-PCR using the HTBI primer set and the Qiagen OneStep RT-PCR kit. A second multiplex PCR round built the libraries, followed by size selection and purification. Sequencing of the libraries was done on an Illumina HiSeq2000 using paired-end 100 bp reads. Turning to the authors' computational methods: SOAPnuke was used to process the raw data, throwing out any read that contained adapters or uncalled bases, had a mean Phred below 15, or lacked an exact constant-primer or identifier match. High-quality paired reads were merged using COPE v1.2.5, and each unique nucleotide sequence was defined as a clonotype. MiTCR v1.1 was used to align the clonotypes against IMGT TRBV, TRBD and TRBJ reference segments. The analysis was restricted to V-J combinations with a frequency above 0.0001, which together covered about 99% of the repertoires. A TCS score was defined as the ratio between F50 (clonal expansion) and ExV (chaos), using BLOSUM62-based TCRdist between CDR3 peptides within each V-J. Welch's t-statistics and random forest reduced 500 to 550 V-J features to 13, which were used in a naive Bayes classifier (R e1071). The public sequencing data were trimmed at Q25 with fastp and processed into clonotypes with MiXCR by TCRdb, which kept only in-frame beta chains. Identical CDR3 proteins give one entry, which carries the most common genes and DNA. For this entry, the V and J calls and clone size follow TCRdb and not the study's own pipeline. The sample table contains 400,000 to 500,000 distinct CDR3 sequences; only one count was recorded for roughly 14% of them. The ten largest account for around a sixth of the sample.

Stable Graves' hyperthyroidism was defined as the absence of progression to ophthalmopathy over 18 months of follow-up. Hyperthyroidism patients were newly diagnosed, with disease duration under 2 months, and aged 18 to 65 years. Patients with uncontrolled infections, other autoimmune diseases, pregnancy or lactation were excluded. Diagnoses were established on the basis of clinical symptoms, serum thyroxine and TRAb, thyroid ultrasound, and orbital computed tomography. PBMCs were separated from under 12 ml of fresh peripheral blood using Ficoll-Paque density gradient centrifugation. Trizol reagent was used to extract total RNA, and RNA quality was then checked on an Agilent 2100 Bioanalyzer. At least ten counts were recorded for this clonotype. No antigen is known for it. Per-base quality was not reported, and no clone a single base away is much larger than it.

Material for sequencing was blood. This chain joins TRBV27 to TRBJ1-6; 8 junctional bases match TRBD1. This receptor was obtained from a woman between 18 and 30 years old with Graves' hyperthyroidism. The DNA is as follows: TGTGCCAGCAGTGCCCCGAGACAGGGGACTTCACCCCTCCACTTT. This is translated as CASSAPRQGTSPLHF.